Shown below are 14 T cell receptor beta chains from a single sample sequenced in a study of early T cells in non-severe SARS-CoV-2 infection. TCRdb called the 5' RACE reads again in MiXCR, with one record for every CDR3 protein. The sample has roughly 57,000 distinct CDR3 sequences; under 15% are singletons. The sequencing sample was made of whole blood. The receptors derive from an adult who was a healthcare worker with PCR-confirmed SARS-CoV-2 infection or an uninfected control (not recorded which).

This clonotype has at least ten counts. The rearrangement joins TRBV23-1 to TRBJ2-7, with 7 bases matching TRBD1. Being an ORF, TRBV23-1 has a function that is uncertain. The CDR3 has 14 amino acids. After removal of 6 bases from V and 6 bases from J, the junction contained 11 bases not matched to a gene. The CDR3 sequence is CASSQQGRGCEQYF. The CDR3 nucleotides read TGCGCCAGCAGCCAACAGGGGCGAGGATGCGAGCAGTACTTC.

The DNA for the CDR3 is TGTGCCAGCAGCCTCAGAACAGGTGGGGCGTTCTACAATGAGCAGTTCTTC. Protein: CASSLRTGGAFYNEQFF. This chain uses TRBV14 with TRBJ2-1; D might be TRBD1 (5 bases). The CDR3 extends over 17 amino acids. Between the trimmed V and J ends, which lost 4 bases and 3 bases, there was a span of 19 bases. Germline assignment: CDR1 SGHDN and CDR2 FVKESK.

This clonotype came up a few times. The CDR3 loop reads CASSLGGASTGELFF. The DNA of the CDR3 is TGTGCCAGCAGCTTAGGGGGGGCGAGCACCGGGGAGCTGTTTTTT. The chain couples TRBV7-8 to TRBJ2-2, with D tentatively TRBD1 or TRBD2 (6 bases each). Per the germline V gene, CDR1 is SGHVS and CDR2 is FQNEAQ. V was trimmed by 1 base and J by 4 bases, leaving 10 bases between them. The CDR3 has 15 residues.

In its sample, this clonotype was seen many times. This chain connects TRBV7-9 to TRBJ2-2; TRBD1 aligns across 7 bases. J gave up 5 bases and V 4 bases, and 7 bases lay outside the gene matches. CDR1 and CDR2 from the germline V gene are SEHNR and FQNEAQ (reference sequence). This CDR3 has 15 residues. CDR3 nucleotides: TGTGCCAGCAGCTCCAGACAGGGAGAGACCGGGGAGCTGTTTTTT. Translation gives CASSSRQGETGELFF.

CDR3 sequence (DNA): TGTGCCTGGAGTTCTCCGGGACAGGCCTACGAGCAGTACTTC. It is translated as CAWSSPGQAYEQYF. The chain has TRBV30 and TRBJ2-7, with 8 bases matching TRBD1. The CDR3 runs to 14 residues. The germline CDR1 and CDR2 sequences are GTSNPN and SVGIG (reference sequence). V trimming: 2 bases; J trimming: 2 bases; junction bases outside the gene matches: 5. The full variable domain, completed using reference TRBV30 and TRBJ2-7, is SQTIHQWPATLVQPVGSPLSLECTVEGTSNPNLYWYRQAAGRGLQLLFYSVGIGQISSEVPQNLSASRPQDRQFILSSKKLLLSDSGFYLCAWSSPGQAYEQYFGPGTRLTVT.

This clonotype occurred many times. The gene calls are TRBV6-5 and TRBJ2-7, with D perhaps being TRBD1 or TRBD2 (5 bases each). CDR3 length equals 14 residues. V lost 2 bases, J lost 4 bases, and 12 bases lay in between. Per germline, CDR1 MNHEY and CDR2 SVGAGI. The CDR3 DNA follows: TGTGCCAGCAGTTACCTGTCAGGGAGTTACGAGCAGTACTTC. This sequence encodes CASSYLSGSYEQYF.

This clonotype has a handful of counts. The chain has TRBV6-4 and TRBJ2-3; 9 bases line up with TRBD2. CDR1 is MRHNA, CDR2 SNTAGT, per germline. V was pared by 3 bases and J by 6 bases, with 4 bases of the junction left unmatched. The CDR3 sequence is 14 residues long. CDR3 nucleotides: TGTGCCAGCAGTGAAGGCGGGGGGGGCGATACGCAGTATTTT. Residues: CASSEGGGGDTQYF.

A few counts support this clonotype. Germline and junction disagree at one end, which may indicate a read error. Here the CDR3 reads CSVGYQETEAFF. Here the CDR3 DNA reads TGCAGCGTTGGGTACCAAGAAACTGAAGCGTTCTTT. The chain couples TRBV29-1 to TRBJ1-1; D unclear. The CDR3 totals 12 residues. Germline assignment: CDR1 SQVTM and CDR2 ANQGSEA.

This sequence joins TRBV30 and TRBJ1-1, with D possibly TRBD1 on 5 matching bases. V was clipped by 0 bases and J by 10 bases, with 21 bases between them. The CDR3 contains 15 residues. The germline V gene has CDR1 GTSNPN and CDR2 SVGIG (reference sequence). The CDR3: CAWSVQLGPNGRAFF. The CDR3 DNA follows: TGTGCCTGGAGTGTACAGTTGGGACCAAACGGAAGAGCTTTCTTT.

The rearrangement links TRBV7-9 to TRBJ2-7, with D unresolved. CDR1 and CDR2 (germline): SEHNR, FQNEAQ (reference sequence). V was shortened by 2 bases and J by 4 bases, with 12 bases between the two germline ends. CDR3 size: 14 residues. The CDR3 region has the DNA TGTGCCAGCAGCTTATTGGGTTCATCTTACGAGCAGTACTTC. Protein sequence: CASSLLGSSYEQYF.

This clonotype was seen more than once but under ten times. This chain joins TRBV12-5 and TRBJ1-1; no firm D call. V gave up 0 bases and J gave up 0 bases, with 2 bases separating them. The CDR3 loop spans 13 amino acids. Per germline, CDR1 LGHNT and CDR2 FRNRAP. The CDR3 loop is CASGLVVNTEAFF. CDR3 nucleotides: TGTGCTAGTGGTTTGGTAGTGAACACTGAAGCTTTCTTT.

This clonotype was detected ten times or more. The genes are TRBV29-1 and TRBJ2-3; the D is unclear. This CDR3 contains 14 residues. Germline lookup yields CDR1 SQVTM and CDR2 ANQGSEA. Trimming shortened V by 2 bases and J by 3 bases, and 12 bases separated the two germline ends. This CDR3 reads CSVEPASGTDTQYF. CDR3 sequence (DNA): TGCAGCGTTGAACCGGCCTCTGGAACAGATACGCAGTATTTT.

This clonotype has more than one count but fewer than ten. CDR3 bases: TGCAGTGCTTACTTAGAGACAGATACGCAGTATTTT. Translation: CSAYLETDTQYF. The genes are TRBV20-1 and TRBJ2-3; no firm D call. Germline CDR1 reads DFQATT; CDR2 reads SNEGSKA (reference sequence). This CDR3 comprises 12 residues. The germline V and J ends were trimmed by 5 bases and 3 bases, with 9 bases remaining between them.

The chain links TRBV25-1 to TRBJ1-1; D uncertain. This CDR3 is built from 11 residues. Germline V gene sequence: CDR1 MGHDK, CDR2 SYGVNS. With 6 bases removed from V and 7 bases from J, the gap between germline ends came to 9 bases. The chain's CDR3 is CASSLRGEAFF. CDR3 DNA: TGTGCCAGCAGCCTACGTGGTGAAGCTTTCTTT.